This TCR beta chain is drawn from a study of T-cell memory formation after mild COVID-19. Whole-study findings and limits: CD4/CD8 balance characterized clones contracting day 15 to 85, and CD4+ skew characterized later expanders. Clones which contracted sat mainly in CM and EM if CD4+, and in EMRA if CD8+. Nothing confirmed that second-wave clones peaking on day 37 were specific for SARS-CoV-2.

The table lists this clonotype with a few counts. What it binds is unknown. The germline V gene has CDR1 LNHNV and CDR2 YYDKDF (reference sequence). The CDR3 is made up of 15 amino acids. J lost 9 bases, V lost 1 base, and 8 bases had no gene match. TCR alpha and TCR beta cDNA libraries with sample barcodes and UMIs came from 5'RACE using constant-segment primers. TCRdb passed the 5' RACE reads through MiXCR, listing each CDR3 protein once. The top ten hold around 12% of the sample, which has 160,000 or so distinct CDR3 sequences, 25% to 40% seen once. This TCR came from an adult woman who had mild COVID-19 (a few samples of this study predate the infection). Cell type and time point are not known. This rearrangement joins TRBV15 to TRBJ2-2; 7 nucleotides line up with TRBD1. Sequenced: PBMCs or a T cell subset sorted from them (not recorded which). The CDR3 region has the DNA TGTGCCACCAGCAGAGGGGGGACAGACGGCCGGGAGCTGTTTTTT. Translating gives CATSRGGTDGRELFF.